This passage covers 27 T cell receptor beta chains from one sample sequenced in a study of a mutant IDH1 vaccine in newly diagnosed glioma. Their target antigens are unknown. Specified time point: week 5, during vaccination. It was 300 ug of mutant IDH1 20-mer peptide that made up each vaccine dose, given with topical imiquimod. Data came from immunoSEQ multiplex PCR; TCRdb stores just in-frame clones and leaves some out. The sample gives tens of thousands of clones, around 82% of which show up once; 5.5% is in the top ten. The sample consisted of PBMCs, taken from a glioma patient whose treatment included an IDH1 peptide vaccine. These receptors were taken from a man aged 40-50 years with glioma.

This clone was picked up one time. The genes are TRBV5-1 and TRBJ2-1; 8 bases match TRBD1. The V gene's germline CDR1 is SGHRS and CDR2 YFSETQ. CDR3 length equals 14 residues. The V gene end was trimmed by 4 bases and the J gene end by 4 bases; junction bases not matched to a gene: 4. In DNA form, the CDR3 reads TGCGCCAGCAGCGGAGGACAGGGTTACAATGAGCAGTTCTTC. This gives the protein CASSGGQGYNEQFF.

CDR3 residues: CSVGRQGRVGYTDTQYF. For the CDR3, the DNA is TGCAGCGTTGGACGACAGGGGAGGGTGGGTTACACAGATACGCAGTATTTT. This rearrangement joins TRBV29-1 to TRBJ2-3, with a weak D call TRBD1 (8 bases). The CDR3 has 17 amino acids. Germline V gene sequence: CDR1 SQVTM, CDR2 ANQGSEA. Deletions cut 4 bases from V and 2 bases from J, with 22 bases between.

The chain employs TRBV5-1 and TRBJ2-6, with D perhaps TRBD1 (5 bases). V was trimmed by 0 bases and J by 4 bases, leaving 8 bases between them. The CDR3 consists of 15 residues. The germline V gene has CDR1 SGHRS and CDR2 YFSETQ. CDR3: CASSLGPGGANVLTF. The CDR3 nucleotides read TGCGCCAGCAGCTTGGGCCCAGGGGGGGCCAACGTCCTGACTTTC.

The chain uses TRBV6-6 and TRBJ2-7; D is perhaps TRBD2 (6 bases). The CDR3 has 16 amino acids. V was shortened by 0 bases and J by 0 bases, with 12 bases between the two germline ends. Germline CDR1 and CDR2: MNHNY and SVGAGI (reference sequence). CDR3 amino acids: CASSYSHGGDSYEQYF. CDR3 coding DNA: TGTGCCAGCAGTTACTCACACGGGGGTGACTCCTACGAGCAGTACTTC.

The rearrangement joins TRBV14 to TRBJ2-1; the D gene is possibly TRBD1 (6 bases). Trimming pared 1 base from V and 5 bases from J, leaving 12 bases between. The CDR3 is made up of 15 amino acids. Germline V gives CDR1 SGHDN, CDR2 FVKESK. The DNA of the CDR3 is TGTGCCAGCAGCCAAGTACAGGGTAGCCACAATGAGCAGTTCTTC. It is translated as CASSQVQGSHNEQFF.

The table lists this clone with a few counts. The chain employs TRBV25-1 and TRBJ2-2; D unclear. CDR1 and CDR2 from the germline V gene are MGHDK and SYGVNS. The CDR3 has 11 residues. V lost 7 bases to trimming and J lost 7 bases, with 7 bases between them. CDR3: CASTFYGELFF. The DNA for the CDR3 is TGTGCCAGCACCTTCTACGGGGAGCTGTTTTTT. Drawing the rest from reference TRBV25-1 and TRBJ2-2, the complete variable domain is EADIYQTPRYLVIGTGKKITLECSQTMGHDKMYWYQQDPGMELHLIHYSYGVNSTEKGDLSSESTVSRIRTEHFPLTLESARPSHTSQYLCASTFYGELFFGEGSRLTVL.

V gene TRBV7-7 combines with J gene TRBJ2-2; 8 positions agree with TRBD2. The CDR3 is made up of 17 amino acids. Germline-derived CDR1 and CDR2 are SSHAT and FNYEAQ (reference sequence). V shed 1 base and J 1 base; nucleotides not matched to a gene: 5. CDR3 coding DNA: TGTGCCAGCAGCTTAGAGAGCGCGGGGGGGAACACCGGGGAGCTGTTTTTT. Its translation is CASSLESAGGNTGELFF.

The chain recombines TRBV7-9 with TRBJ1-1, with 7 positions matching TRBD1. This CDR3 contains 13 residues. Germline V lookup: CDR1 SEHNR, CDR2 FQNEAQ (reference sequence). The J segment lost 4 bases and the V segment lost 2 bases, leaving 1 base of the junction unmatched. The CDR3 DNA reads as TGTGCCAGCAGCTTAAAGGGGGCCACTGAAGCTTTCTTT. It codes for CASSLKGATEAFF.

The V call is TRBV6-1, the J call TRBJ2-3, with 7 bases lining up with TRBD2. This CDR3 has 12 amino acids. With V trimmed by 11 bases and J by 4 bases, 6 bases remained unmatched. Germline loops: CDR1 MNHNS, CDR2 SASEGT. CDR3 nucleotides: TGTGCCCACCGAAGCGGGGCAGATACGCAGTATTTT. This gives the protein CAHRSGADTQYF.

The chain links TRBV6-5 to TRBJ2-3, with a tentative D call TRBD1 (6 bases). The germline V and J ends were trimmed by 3 bases and 2 bases, with 12 bases remaining between them. CDR1 is MNHEY and CDR2 is SVGAGI in the germline V gene. The length of the CDR3 is 15 residues. The CDR3 protein is CASSYQGLATDTQYF. The CDR3 bases are TGTGCCAGCAGTTATCAGGGGCTGGCCACAGATACGCAGTATTTT.

The V gene is TRBV29-1, the J gene TRBJ2-5; TRBD2 is a possible D gene (5 bases). This CDR3 region has 12 residues. Trimming left V 6 bases short and J 8 bases short, with 16 bases between. Germline V gene sequence: CDR1 SQVTM, CDR2 ANQGSEA. CDR3 in DNA: TGCAGCGTGCGGACTGCTTGGGTAACCCAGTACTTC. It encodes CSVRTAWVTQYF.

The chain carries TRBV6-5 and TRBJ2-6; the D is unclear. Deletions cut 4 bases from V and 0 bases from J, with 10 bases between. This CDR3 region has 16 residues. CDR1 is MNHEY, CDR2 SVGAGI, per germline. CDR3 sequence reads: CASSSTGRSGANVLTF. In DNA form, the CDR3 reads TGTGCCAGCAGTTCAACCGGCCGCTCTGGGGCCAACGTCCTGACTTTC.

The rearrangement joins TRBV4-1 to TRBJ1-5; 11 positions match TRBD1. V lost 3 bases, J lost 5 bases, and 6 bases stayed unmatched. Germline V gene sequence: CDR1 MGHRA, CDR2 YSYEKL. This CDR3 has 16 amino acids. The CDR3 reads CASSHLGQGAHQPQHF. CDR3 coding DNA: TGCGCCAGCAGCCACCTTGGACAGGGGGCCCATCAGCCCCAGCATTTT.

The gene calls are TRBV5-1 and TRBJ2-3; D is unresolved. This CDR3 region has 12 residues. CDR1 and CDR2 (germline): SGHRS, YFSETQ. The V and J ends lost 2 bases and 6 bases respectively, with 7 bases between them. The CDR3 DNA follows: TGCGCCAGCAGCTTACACGCCGATACGCAGTATTTT. As protein: CASSLHADTQYF.

The chain couples TRBV9 to TRBJ2-1, with 12 positions matching TRBD2. CDR3 length: 16 amino acids. CDR1 and CDR2 (germline): SGDLS, YYNGEE. The J segment lost 9 bases and the V segment lost 1 base, leaving 8 bases of the junction unmatched. CDR3 DNA: TGTGCCAGCAGCGTATCGGCTAGCGGGGGGGCCGGTGAGCAGTTCTTC. This gives the protein CASSVSASGGAGEQFF.

The chain employs TRBV5-1 and TRBJ2-2, with TRBD2 matching 13 bases. This CDR3 is 17 amino acids long. Germline-derived CDR1 and CDR2 are SGHRS and YFSETQ. Trimming cost V 4 bases and J 7 bases; bases outside gene matches: 10. CDR3 coding DNA: TGCGCCAGCAGCCTACTAGCGGGGGGGCCAACCGGCGGGGAGCTGTTTTTT. Amino acids: CASSLLAGGPTGGELFF.

The chain is built from TRBV7-9 and TRBJ1-1; D may be TRBD1 (6 bases). V shed 5 bases and J shed 1 base, with 11 bases lying between them. The CDR3 covers 14 residues. Germline CDR1 and CDR2: SEHNR and FQNEAQ (reference sequence). CDR3 in DNA: TGTGCCAGCAGCGTACAGGGACAGAACACTGAAGCTTTCTTT. Translated: CASSVQGQNTEAFF.

The chain recombines TRBV7-8 with TRBJ1-2, with D maybe TRBD1 (5 bases). This CDR3 spans 14 amino acids. V dropped 5 bases and J dropped 12 bases, with 22 bases sitting between them. Per the germline V gene, CDR1 is SGHVS and CDR2 is FQNEAQ. CDR3 in DNA: TGTGCCAGCAGCCCATCGGCGGGGCCCGGAGCCCACACCTTC. Residues: CASSPSAGPGAHTF.

The rearrangement joins TRBV7-9 to TRBJ2-7; weak D call: TRBD1 (6 bases). Germline V gene data show CDR1 as SEHNR and CDR2 as FQNEAQ (reference sequence). CDR3 size: 14 residues. V was cut by 5 bases and J by 1 base, with 12 bases left in between. Here the CDR3 reads CASSQGLLSYEQYF. In nucleotides, the CDR3 is TGTGCCAGCAGCCAGGGGCTACTTTCCTACGAGCAGTACTTC. Based on the CDR3 plus reference TRBV7-9 and TRBJ2-7, the full variable domain is DTGVSQNPRHKITKRGQNVTFRCDPISEHNRLYWYRQTLGQGPEFLTYFQNEAQLEKSRLLSDRFSAERPKGSFSTLEIQRTEQGDSAMYLCASSQGLLSYEQYFGPGTRLTVT.

The chain couples TRBV5-1 to TRBJ2-3; D remains unclear. The germline V and J ends were trimmed by 0 bases and 5 bases, with 4 bases remaining between them. Germline V gives CDR1 SGHRS, CDR2 YFSETQ. The CDR3 spans 12 residues. CDR3: CASSLGLDTQYF. The CDR3 DNA reads as TGCGCCAGCAGCTTGGGGCTAGATACGCAGTATTTT.

The J gene is TRBJ1-4, the V gene TRBV6-6; D not resolved. V was clipped by 7 bases and J by 4 bases, with 13 bases between them. The CDR3 covers 14 residues. Per the germline V gene, CDR1 is MNHNY and CDR2 is SVGAGI (reference sequence). The CDR3 loop reads CASKNGLINEKLFF. As DNA, the CDR3 is TGTGCCAGCAAAAACGGGCTGATTAATGAAAAACTGTTTTTT.

The rearrangement joins TRBV6-1 to TRBJ1-5; D unresolved. CDR1 and CDR2 from the germline V gene are MNHNS and SASEGT. This CDR3 has 14 residues. The V end lost 2 bases, the J end lost 2 bases, and 7 bases lay between the germline ends. CDR3 bases: TGTGCCAGCAGTGAATTGAGGGGCAATCAGCCCCAGCATTTT. This translates into CASSELRGNQPQHF.

This clone came up a few times. The chain recombines TRBV5-5 with TRBJ2-2, with D maybe TRBD1 (6 bases). The CDR3 covers 16 residues. Trimming took off 4 bases at V and 4 bases at J, with 17 bases between the two ends. The germline gives CDR1 SGHKS, CDR2 YYEKEE (reference sequence). The CDR3 sequence is CASSPLQGRGTGELFF. CDR3 DNA sequence: TGTGCCAGCAGCCCACTGCAGGGCAGGGGCACCGGGGAGCTGTTTTTT.

The chain is built from TRBV5-1 and TRBJ2-3; no reliable D call. CDR3 length equals 14 residues. Germline V CDR1 and CDR2: SGHRS, YFSETQ. With 0 bases removed from V and 10 bases from J, the gap between germline ends came to 15 bases. The CDR3 bases are TGCGCCAGCAGCTTGGGTAATTCAGATGATCCGCAGTATTTT. Translating it yields CASSLGNSDDPQYF.

The CDR3 here is CAWSAPLSLAKNIQYF. The CDR3 DNA is TGTGCCTGGAGTGCCCCATTGAGTTTAGCCAAAAACATTCAGTACTTC. The chain recombines TRBV30 with TRBJ2-4, with D unclear. The CDR3 has 16 amino acids. The V gene's germline CDR1 is GTSNPN and CDR2 SVGIG (reference sequence). The V and J ends lost 1 base and 0 bases respectively, with 13 bases between them.

The chain combines TRBV6-6 with TRBJ1-4; weak D call: TRBD1 (6 bases). Trimming took 2 bases from V and 7 from J, leaving 14 bases between them. The CDR3 totals 15 residues. Germline V gene sequence: CDR1 MNHNY, CDR2 SVGAGI (reference sequence). CDR3 amino acids: CASSYRGEGGEKLFF. Written as DNA, the CDR3 is TGTGCCAGCAGTTACCGGGGGGAGGGGGGTGAAAAACTGTTTTTT.

With regard to this clone: One end of the junction varies from germline; a read error may be responsible. The chain joins TRBV2 to TRBJ2-5; D might be TRBD2 (5 bases). CDR3 length: 13 amino acids. In germline, CDR1 is SNHLY, CDR2 FYNNEI. In DNA form, the CDR3 reads TGTGCCGGCAGACTAAGCCTACAAGAGACCCAGTACTTC. It specifies CAGRLSLQETQYF.